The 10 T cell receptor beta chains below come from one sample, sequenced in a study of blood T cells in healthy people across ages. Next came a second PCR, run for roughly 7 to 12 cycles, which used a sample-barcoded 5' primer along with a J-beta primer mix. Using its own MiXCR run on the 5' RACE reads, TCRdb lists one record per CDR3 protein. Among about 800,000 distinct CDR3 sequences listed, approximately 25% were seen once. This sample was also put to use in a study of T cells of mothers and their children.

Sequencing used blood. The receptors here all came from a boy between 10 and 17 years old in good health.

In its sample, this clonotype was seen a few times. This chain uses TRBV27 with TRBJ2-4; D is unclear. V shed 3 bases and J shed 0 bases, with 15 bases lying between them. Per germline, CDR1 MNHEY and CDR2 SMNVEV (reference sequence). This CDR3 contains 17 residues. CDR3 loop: CASSFPHGLLAKNIQYF. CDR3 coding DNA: TGTGCCAGCAGTTTCCCCCACGGGTTACTAGCCAAAAACATTCAGTACTTC.

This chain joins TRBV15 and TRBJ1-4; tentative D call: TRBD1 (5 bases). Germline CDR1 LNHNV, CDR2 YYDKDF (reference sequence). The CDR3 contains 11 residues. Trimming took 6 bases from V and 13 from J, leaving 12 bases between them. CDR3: CATREEGRLFF. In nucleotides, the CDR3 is TGTGCCACCAGAGAAGAGGGGAGACTGTTTTTT.

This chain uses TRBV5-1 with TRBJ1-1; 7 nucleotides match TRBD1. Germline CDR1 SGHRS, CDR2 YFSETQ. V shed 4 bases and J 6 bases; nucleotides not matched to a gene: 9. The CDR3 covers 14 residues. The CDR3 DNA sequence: TGCGCCAGCAGCGCCACAGGGGCGGCGGCTGAAGCTTTCTTT. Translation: CASSATGAAAEAFF.

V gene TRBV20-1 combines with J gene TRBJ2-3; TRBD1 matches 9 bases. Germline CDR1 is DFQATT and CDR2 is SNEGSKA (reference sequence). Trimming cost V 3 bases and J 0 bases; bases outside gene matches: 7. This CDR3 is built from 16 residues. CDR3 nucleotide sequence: TGCAGTGCTAGGCACGGGGGGACAGGGAGCACAGATACGCAGTATTTT. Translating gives CSARHGGTGSTDTQYF.

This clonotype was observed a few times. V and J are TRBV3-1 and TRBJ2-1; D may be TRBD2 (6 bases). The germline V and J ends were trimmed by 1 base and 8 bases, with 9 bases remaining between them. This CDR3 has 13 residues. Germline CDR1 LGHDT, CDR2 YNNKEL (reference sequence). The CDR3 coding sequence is TGTGCCAGCAGCCAAGGGAGCGGGCATGAGCAGTTCTTC. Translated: CASSQGSGHEQFF.

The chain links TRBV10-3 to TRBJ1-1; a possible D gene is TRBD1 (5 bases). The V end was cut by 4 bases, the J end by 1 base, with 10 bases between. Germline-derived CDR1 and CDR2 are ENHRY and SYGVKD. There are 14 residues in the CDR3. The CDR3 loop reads CAISVTDQNTEAFF. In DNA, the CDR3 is TGTGCCATCAGTGTGACAGATCAGAACACTGAAGCTTTCTTT.

In DNA, the CDR3 is TGTGCCAGCACTAGACAGGGGACCCTTTACAATGAGCAGTTCTTC. It is translated as CASTRQGTLYNEQFF. The chain employs TRBV28 and TRBJ2-5; 8 bases are shared with TRBD1. Matching the DNA end better, TRBJ2-1 makes the J call doubtful. Germline V CDR1 and CDR2: MDHEN, SYDVKM. This CDR3 is built from 15 residues.

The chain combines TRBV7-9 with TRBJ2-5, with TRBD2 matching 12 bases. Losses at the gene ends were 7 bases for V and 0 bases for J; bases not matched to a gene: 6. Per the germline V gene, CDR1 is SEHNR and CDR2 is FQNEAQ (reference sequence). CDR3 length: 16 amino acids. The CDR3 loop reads CASIRTSGMYQETQYF. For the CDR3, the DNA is TGTGCCAGCATCCGGACTAGCGGGATGTACCAAGAGACCCAGTACTTC.

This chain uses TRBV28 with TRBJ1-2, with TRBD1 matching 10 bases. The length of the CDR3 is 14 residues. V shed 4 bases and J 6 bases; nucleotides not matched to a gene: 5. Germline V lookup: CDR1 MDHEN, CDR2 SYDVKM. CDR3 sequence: CASSSWTGGHGYTF. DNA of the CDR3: TGTGCCAGCAGTTCATGGACAGGGGGACATGGCTACACCTTC.

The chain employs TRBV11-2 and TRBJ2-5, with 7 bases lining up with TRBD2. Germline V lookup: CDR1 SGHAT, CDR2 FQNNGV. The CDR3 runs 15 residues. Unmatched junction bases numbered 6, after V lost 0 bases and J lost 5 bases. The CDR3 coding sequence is TGTGCCAGCAGCTTAGATGGAGGGGAGGGGGAGACCCAGTACTTC. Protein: CASSLDGGEGETQYF.